These T cell receptor beta chains were read from a single sample in a study of Graves' ophthalmopathy and Graves' hyperthyroidism. TCRdb ran MiXCR on the multiplex PCR reads and lists one entry per CDR3 protein. This table has about 700,000 distinct CDR3 sequences, 35% to 50% appearing once. The material sequenced was peripheral blood. The source of these receptors is an adult man with Graves' ophthalmopathy. The CDR3 runs from the conserved cysteine through the conserved F or W. Fields, in order: J gene, D gene, clone size, V gene, CDR3 protein. A D gene is named only where the DNA matches it firmly. Clone size is stated in some rows and not others, as once, few, many or a class when expanded.

TRBJ2-7	.	many	TRBV7-3	CASSLNSLYEQYF
TRBJ2-7	TRBD2	many	TRBV7-9	CASSPGGAYEQYF
TRBJ1-5	.	many	TRBV19	CASSITRTANQPQHF
TRBJ1-1	.	.	TRBV29-1	CSPVLSGWGKDTEAFF
TRBJ1-5	.	.	TRBV10-3	CAISARNGQSNQPQHF
TRBJ1-1	.	.	TRBV20-1	CSAQMATNEAFF
TRBJ1-1	.	few	TRBV13	CASSLESGGAFF
TRBJ2-5	.	many	TRBV7-9	CASSLIGTQYF
TRBJ2-2	.	few	TRBV4-2	CASSQRDASYTGELFF
TRBJ2-5	.	.	TRBV6-5	CASSYTLNQPQYF
TRBJ2-5	TRBD2	.	TRBV20-1	CSAMVPGTSDQYF
TRBJ2-2	.	once	TRBV11-1	CASSPTDTNTGELFF
TRBJ2-2	TRBD1	.	TRBV2	CASSYSAGDRANTGELFF
TRBJ1-2	.	.	TRBV10-2	CASSEGQSRGCTF
TRBJ1-4	.	few	TRBV12-3/TRBV12-4	CASTPGVGSWTNEKLFF
TRBJ2-7	TRBD1	many	TRBV9	CASSPTGGGEQYF
.	.	.	TRBV14	CASGGGLYEQYF
TRBJ1-2	.	.	TRBV4-3	CASSQDPLDDYTF
TRBJ2-7	.	.	TRBV12-3/TRBV12-4	CASSYLGAHEQYF
TRBJ2-5	.	many	TRBV11-3	CASRSEETQYF
TRBJ2-5	.	.	TRBV24-1	CATSVVNQETQYF
TRBJ1-2	TRBD1	many	TRBV20-1	CSAPKTGSGGYTF
TRBJ1-6	.	many	TRBV10-3	CAISESIDNSPLHF
TRBJ1-1	.	many	TRBV2	CASSSPTGQGNAEAFF
TRBJ1-1	.	.	TRBV12-3/TRBV12-4	CASNSRENTEAFF
TRBJ2-7	.	.	TRBV10-3	CAIRGTGNEQYF
TRBJ2-7	.	many	TRBV24-1	CATSDLHGEWPYEQYF
TRBJ2-5	.	.	TRBV7-3	CASSQAEGSETQYF
TRBJ1-5	.	many	TRBV20-1	CSARAGLGRPQHF
TRBJ2-5	TRBD1	.	TRBV7-9	CASSPVPGQGAQETQYF
TRBJ2-2	.	.	TRBV4-3	CASSRGPPNTGELFF
TRBJ2-2	TRBD1	few	TRBV12-3/TRBV12-4	CASSPLGQGTGELFF
TRBJ1-1	.	few	TRBV4-3	CASSQEGLGPMNTEAFF
TRBJ1-5	.	.	TRBV3-1	CASSQAGAQPQHF
TRBJ2-5	.	.	TRBV20-1	CSAGGAGGTQYF
TRBJ1-1	.	.	TRBV7-2	CASSQDPPFGTEAFF
TRBJ2-7	.	many	TRBV12-3/TRBV12-4	CASSIGRKWDEQYF
TRBJ2-7	.	few	TRBV10-3	CASSYSIPTVADLYEQYF
TRBJ2-2	.	many	TRBV9	CASSSRLTGELFF
TRBJ1-2	.	.	TRBV2	CASSPGVELYGYTF
.	TRBD1	once	TRBV24-1	CATSDTDRGINEQFF
TRBJ2-7	.	.	TRBV6-1	CASTPLRGADEQYF
TRBJ1-1	TRBD1	.	TRBV25-1	CASTTGGTFF
TRBJ2-5	TRBD1	.	TRBV29-1	CSVDGTGGAETQYF
TRBJ1-3	.	many	TRBV12-3/TRBV12-4	CAGRQGTGNTIYF
TRBJ2-5	.	.	TRBV20-1	CSARVFDALAPSQETQDF
TRBJ2-2	.	many	TRBV7-8	CASTPHTGELFF
TRBJ2-7	.	many	TRBV12-3/TRBV12-4	CATGGGEQYF
TRBJ2-7	TRBD1	many	TRBV7-9	CASSSPTGKSDEQYF
TRBJ2-7	.	many	TRBV9	CASSVDGRGHEQYF
TRBJ2-5	.	.	TRBV10-2	CASSEAGTVRETQYF
TRBJ2-5	TRBD2	.	TRBV29-1	CSVRGLAGMRETQYF
TRBJ2-7	.	many	TRBV7-9	CASSPTAGWAYEQYF
TRBJ2-5	.	few	TRBV5-4	CASSLEEGLQTQYF